One and the same sample provided the 11 T cell receptor beta chains below, sequenced in a study of shared clonotypes between healthy human individuals. Some clones are missing from TCRdb's copy, which holds only in-frame ones; the method was immunoSEQ multiplex PCR. The sample gives 1 million to 1.2 million clones, approximately 80% of which show up once; 0.89% is in the top ten. The sequencing input was memory CD4+ T cells from PBMCs. Indicated subset: CD45RA-negative fraction. The receptors stem from a man younger than 30 in good health. Some clones in this sample may be carry-over from other donors' samples.

The chain links TRBV5-6 to TRBJ2-7; a possible D gene is TRBD1 (6 bases). The germline CDR1 and CDR2 sequences are SGHDT and YYEEEE. V was cut by 0 bases and J by 4 bases, with 14 bases left in between. The CDR3 consists of 15 residues. CDR3 nucleotide sequence: TGTGCCAGCAGCTTGGGGGGGCATTATCAATACGAGCAGTACTTC. It translates to CASSLGGHYQYEQYF.

This clone was detected a few times. V is TRBV2 and J is TRBJ2-2; D might be TRBD1 or TRBD2, each matching 5 bases. V was pared by 7 bases and J by 6 bases, with 18 bases between. Germline lookup yields CDR1 SNHLY and CDR2 FYNNEI. The length of the CDR3 is 15 residues. CDR3 DNA sequence: TGTGCCAGCATGACAGATTCACGAGGGGCCGGGGAGCTGTTTTTT. Its protein product is CASMTDSRGAGELFF.

The chain employs TRBV11-2 and TRBJ2-7; 11 bases line up with TRBD1. The germline V gene has CDR1 SGHAT and CDR2 FQNNGV. V lost 5 bases and J lost 4; bases outside the gene matches: 7. CDR3 size: 15 residues. For the CDR3, the DNA is TGTGCCAGCAGCCCCGGACAGGGGGCTGGATACGAGCAGTACTTC. Protein: CASSPGQGAGYEQYF.

The chain joins TRBV5-6 to TRBJ2-3; the D gene is possibly TRBD2 (6 bases). From germline, CDR1 is SGHDT and CDR2 YYEEEE. The CDR3 consists of 13 residues. With 8 bases removed from V and 3 bases from J, the gap between germline ends came to 13 bases. The CDR3 DNA follows: TGTGCCAGTAACCGGGAGACGACAGATACGCAGTATTTT. It translates to CASNRETTDTQYF.

The chain is built from TRBV19 and TRBJ1-2; a possible D gene is TRBD1 (6 bases). Germline V CDR1 and CDR2: LNHDA, SQIVND (reference sequence). This CDR3 contains 17 residues. V was clipped by 6 bases and J by 2 bases, with 22 bases between them. CDR3 region: CASRTQLGQGMNYGYTF. DNA for the CDR3: TGTGCCAGTAGGACGCAGCTGGGGCAGGGGATGAACTATGGCTACACCTTC.

V gene TRBV4-1 combines with J gene TRBJ2-7, with TRBD2 matching 16 bases. J was trimmed by 2 bases and V by 3 bases; bases with no gene match: 1. The CDR3 runs 16 residues. Germline values: CDR1 MGHRA, CDR2 YSYEKL. Written as DNA, the CDR3 is TGCGCCAGCAGCCAGGGGACTAGCGGGGGGGCCTACGAGCAGTACTTC. Translating it yields CASSQGTSGGAYEQYF.

This clone occurred a few times. The chain has TRBV21-1 and TRBJ2-7; the tabulated D call, TRBD1, remains unverified against the DNA. TRBV21-1 is assigned pseudogene status. The CDR3 sequence is 18 residues long. The CDR3 nucleotides are TGTGCCAGCAGCAAAGCGCGGGGACAGGGGGACGTCTCCTACGAGCAGTACTTC. This gives the protein CASSKARGQGDVSYEQYF.

The CDR3 here is CASSVEGLEQYF. The CDR3 bases are TGCGCCAGCAGCGTGGAGGGGTTGGAGCAGTACTTC. V and J are TRBV5-1 and TRBJ2-7, with D possibly matching TRBD2 (6 bases). V was trimmed by 4 bases and J by 7 bases, leaving 12 bases between them. The CDR3 runs 12 residues. CDR1 and CDR2 (germline): SGHRS, YFSETQ. Together with reference TRBV5-1 and TRBJ2-7, the CDR3 gives the full variable domain: KAGVTQTPRYLIKTRGQQVTLSCSPISGHRSVSWYQQTPGQGLQFLFEYFSETQRNKGNFPGRFSGRQFSNSRSEMNVSTLELGDSALYLCASSVEGLEQYFGPGTRLTVT.

A few counts support this clone. The CDR3 region has the DNA TGTGCCAGCAGCTTCACAGGGCTCCACGAGCAGTACTTC. Translating it yields CASSFTGLHEQYF. The chain is built from TRBV7-8 and TRBJ2-7; D is possibly TRBD1 (6 bases). The CDR3 is 13 amino acids. V was cut by 3 bases and J by 5 bases, with 11 bases left in between. Looked up from germline, CDR1 is SGHVS and CDR2 is FQNEAQ.

This clone came up a few times. This chain uses TRBV4-2 with TRBJ2-2; the match to TRBD2 covers 7 bases. V trimming: 2 bases; J trimming: 1 base; junction bases outside the gene matches: 4. The CDR3 runs to 16 residues. From germline, CDR1 is LGHNA and CDR2 YNFKEQ. CDR3 loop: CASSQWEGQNTGELFF. CDR3 DNA sequence: TGTGCCAGCAGCCAATGGGAGGGCCAGAACACCGGGGAGCTGTTTTTT.

The chain uses TRBV7-2 and TRBJ1-5; D is undetermined. The CDR3 loop spans 14 amino acids. V gave up 1 base and J gave up 11 bases, with 15 bases separating them. The germline CDR1 and CDR2 sequences are SGHTA and FQGNSA. The CDR3 protein is CASSLDGRLRAQHF. In nucleotides, the CDR3 is TGTGCCAGCAGCTTAGATGGCAGGCTGAGGGCCCAGCATTTT.